These 30 T cell receptor beta chains originate from one sample sequenced in a study of human T cells and chemical hapten exposure. Time point denoted: pre-sensitization, week 0. Treatment: therapeutic diphenylcyclopropenone sensitization with weekly scalp DPC. Each CDR3 protein is one row after TCRdb ran MiXCR on the RACE reads. This repertoire shows some 330,000 distinct CDR3 sequences, over 5% found once; its top ten account for about 7.7%. Here the sequenced sample was whole blood, taken in connection with sensitization to the hapten diphenylcyclopropenone (DPC). All receptors come from a woman younger than 35 with alopecia areata. Some clones in this sample may be carry-over from other donors' samples.

The sample holds a few counts of this clonotype. The chain links TRBV12-5 to TRBJ1-5; no reliable D call. The V end was cut by 0 bases, the J end by 2 bases, with 8 bases between. Germline CDR1 LGHNT, CDR2 FRNRAP. The CDR3 sequence is 15 residues long. The CDR3 here is CASGLVRQGNQPQHF. The CDR3 DNA is TGTGCTAGTGGTTTGGTAAGGCAGGGCAATCAGCCCCAGCATTTT.

A few counts support this clonotype. The V and J genes are TRBV12-3 or TRBV12-4 and TRBJ1-2, with a possible D match to TRBD1 (5 bases). The CDR3 is 12 residues long. V was trimmed by 6 bases and J by 2 bases, leaving 7 bases between them. CDR3 DNA sequence: TGTGCCAGCAGGAGACAGAACTATGGCTACACCTTC. Its protein product is CASRRQNYGYTF.

V is TRBV25-1 and J is TRBJ2-5; tentatively, D is TRBD1 (6 bases). CDR1 and CDR2 (germline): MGHDK, SYGVNS. Deletions cut 6 bases from V and 2 bases from J, with 13 bases between. The CDR3 contains 14 residues. CDR3 coding DNA: TGTGCCAGCAGCAGGGGTCCGGATCAAGAGACCCAGTACTTC. This codes for CASSRGPDQETQYF.

The chain joins TRBV27 to TRBJ1-5; D is ambiguous. The germline V gene has CDR1 MNHEY and CDR2 SMNVEV (reference sequence). This CDR3 contains 14 residues. The ends were cut back, 2 bases at V and 3 bases at J, with 8 bases in the middle. CDR3: CASSLQDANQPQHF. CDR3 bases: TGTGCCAGCAGTTTACAAGATGCCAATCAGCCCCAGCATTTT.

This clonotype was counted ten times or more. Written as DNA, the CDR3 is TGTGCCAGCAGCCCAAGACAGGGTAGCTACAATGAGCAGTTCTTC. This encodes CASSPRQGSYNEQFF. J is TRBJ2-1 and V is TRBV7-9, with 7 nucleotides matching TRBD1. Germline-derived CDR1 and CDR2 are SEHNR and FQNEAQ (reference sequence). V trimming: 5 bases; J trimming: 3 bases; junction bases outside the gene matches: 7. The CDR3 runs to 15 residues.

This clonotype was counted at least ten times. The chain recombines TRBV20-1 with TRBJ2-7; TRBD2 agrees at 12 bases. V gave up 3 bases and J gave up 3 bases; unmatched junction bases: 12. This CDR3 is built from 17 residues. The germline CDR1 and CDR2 sequences are DFQATT and SNEGSKA (reference sequence). In DNA form, the CDR3 reads TGCAGTGCTAGGTCCGGGACTAGCGGGTCCCGGGACTACGAGCAGTACTTC. Translation gives CSARSGTSGSRDYEQYF.

The chain joins TRBV12-5 to TRBJ2-7, with D perhaps matching TRBD2 (5 bases). The CDR3 consists of 13 residues. V lost 0 bases and J 3 bases, leaving 6 bases between the germline ends. Germline CDR1 is LGHNT and CDR2 is FRNRAP. CDR3 region: CASGLVRGYEQYF. The CDR3, as DNA: TGTGCTAGTGGTTTGGTACGGGGCTACGAGCAGTACTTC.

This clonotype was picked up many times. This chain joins TRBV7-2 and TRBJ2-5; the match to TRBD1 covers 10 bases. This CDR3 contains 17 residues. Germline assignment: CDR1 SGHTA and CDR2 FQGNSA. The V gene end was trimmed by 4 bases and the J gene end by 2 bases; junction bases not matched to a gene: 10. The CDR3 here is CASSSTRGQGYQETQYF. The CDR3 DNA follows: TGTGCCAGCAGCTCAACCAGGGGACAGGGGTATCAAGAGACCCAGTACTTC.

The chain employs TRBV6-1 and TRBJ1-1; 8 nucleotides match TRBD1. V lost 5 bases, J lost 1 base, and 6 bases stayed unmatched. Germline assignment: CDR1 MNHNS and CDR2 SASEGT. CDR3 length: 15 amino acids. CDR3 DNA: TGTGCCAGCAGTTTCGGACAGGGCAGGAACACTGAAGCTTTCTTT. Translating gives CASSFGQGRNTEAFF.

This chain uses TRBV27 with TRBJ1-1; 8 bases align to TRBD1. The CDR3 totals 15 residues. The trim removed 0 bases at V and 8 bases at J, leaving 8 bases unmatched. Germline assignment: CDR1 MNHEY and CDR2 SMNVEV (reference sequence). The DNA of the CDR3 is TGTGCCAGCAGTTTATCCAGGAGAAACAGGGGGGAAGCTTTCTTT. This translates into CASSLSRRNRGEAFF.

The sample holds a few counts of this clonotype. The gene calls are TRBV6-2 or TRBV6-3 and TRBJ1-1; D not resolved. Germline V gene sequence: CDR1 MNHEY, CDR2 SVGEGT. The CDR3 contains 13 residues. V lost 8 bases and J lost 1, with 11 bases in between. The CDR3 loop reads CASQTVGNTEAFF. The CDR3 DNA follows: TGTGCCAGCCAAACCGTCGGGAACACTGAAGCTTTCTTT.

This clonotype has only a few counts. V and J are TRBV20-1 and TRBJ1-5, with a tentative D call TRBD1 (5 bases). V lost 2 bases to trimming and J lost 5 bases, with 13 bases between them. The CDR3 loop spans 14 amino acids. Germline loops: CDR1 DFQATT, CDR2 SNEGSKA (reference sequence). CDR3 loop: CSARRGQRYQPQHF. In DNA, the CDR3 is TGCAGTGCTAGAAGGGGCCAGCGTTATCAGCCCCAGCATTTT.

This clonotype showed up just a few times. The genes are TRBV3-1 and TRBJ1-1; TRBD1 agrees at 7 bases. The germline CDR1 and CDR2 sequences are LGHDT and YNNKEL (reference sequence). This CDR3 has 15 amino acids. V was pared by 6 bases and J by 0 bases, with 7 bases of the junction left unmatched. The CDR3 DNA is TGTGCCAGCAGTCGGGACAGCCCCATGAACACTGAAGCTTTCTTT. It translates to CASSRDSPMNTEAFF.

This clonotype was recorded many times. The chain uses TRBV19 and TRBJ1-4; D uncertain. Trimming cost V 5 bases and J 0 bases, with 10 bases left between them. The CDR3 is made up of 15 amino acids. Germline loops: CDR1 LNHDA, CDR2 SQIVND (reference sequence). In DNA, the CDR3 is TGTGCCAGTAGTCAGTCCTACGCAACTAATGAAAAACTGTTTTTT. Its translation: CASSQSYATNEKLFF.

This chain joins TRBV5-4 and TRBJ2-5; D tentatively reads TRBD1 or TRBD2 (5 bases each). The germline V gene has CDR1 SGHNT and CDR2 YYREEE (reference sequence). Trimming took off 3 bases at V and 1 base at J, with 16 bases between the two ends. This CDR3 is 16 amino acids long. The CDR3 reads CASSSGTAGGQETQYF. The CDR3 bases are TGTGCCAGCAGCTCGGGGACGGCTGGCGGCCAAGAGACCCAGTACTTC.

The chain is built from TRBV20-1 and TRBJ1-1, with D perhaps matching TRBD1 (6 bases). Trimming removed 3 bases at V and 0 bases at J, with 8 bases between. Germline-derived CDR1 and CDR2 are DFQATT and SNEGSKA (reference sequence). The CDR3 covers 13 residues. Here the CDR3 DNA reads TGCAGTGCTAGTCACAGGGTGAACACTGAAGCTTTCTTT. Translation: CSASHRVNTEAFF.

This clonotype was observed many times. The chain is built from TRBV5-1 and TRBJ2-3, with 8 nucleotides matching TRBD2. The length of the CDR3 is 14 residues. The germline CDR1 and CDR2 sequences are SGHRS and YFSETQ. The junction had 4 bases not matched to a gene; V was cut back by 3 bases and J by 4 bases. Here the CDR3 reads CASSSRTSSDTQYF. The DNA for the CDR3 is TGCGCCAGCAGCTCCCGGACTAGCTCAGATACGCAGTATTTT.

This clonotype was seen repeatedly, ten times or more. CDR3 in amino acids: CASSLVGDTQYF. The CDR3, as DNA: TGTGCCAGCAGCTTGGTCGGGGATACGCAGTATTTT. The chain has TRBV5-5 and TRBJ2-3, with D uncertain. Germline CDR1 reads SGHKS; CDR2 reads YYEKEE (reference sequence). V was cut by 0 bases and J by 6 bases, with 5 bases left in between. The CDR3 loop spans 12 amino acids.

This clonotype was detected many times. The V gene is TRBV20-1, the J gene TRBJ2-7; D is unclear. Per germline, CDR1 DFQATT and CDR2 SNEGSKA (reference sequence). CDR3 length: 13 amino acids. V was shortened by 0 bases and J by 2 bases, with 8 bases between the two germline ends. CDR3 nucleotides: TGCAGTGCTAGAGAGACGGTGACCTACGAGCAGTACTTC. Translation: CSARETVTYEQYF.

This clonotype was observed many times. The genes are TRBV7-2 and TRBJ1-4; D is unresolved. The length of the CDR3 is 13 residues. Per the germline V gene, CDR1 is SGHTA and CDR2 is FQGNSA. The germline V and J ends were trimmed by 0 bases and 5 bases, with 4 bases remaining between them. The CDR3 nucleotides are TGTGCCAGCAGCTTAGCGTGGAATGAAAAACTGTTTTTT. It yields the protein CASSLAWNEKLFF.

This clonotype has only a few counts. J is TRBJ1-1 and V is TRBV7-2, with D hard to call. Between the trimmed V and J ends, which lost 2 bases and 1 base, there was a span of 5 bases. The CDR3 extends over 13 amino acids. Germline V gene sequence: CDR1 SGHTA, CDR2 FQGNSA. CDR3 sequence: CASSLIENTEAFF. The CDR3 DNA follows: TGTGCCAGCAGCTTAATCGAGAACACTGAAGCTTTCTTT. The entire variable domain, with the rest obtained from reference TRBV7-2 and TRBJ1-1, is as follows: GAGVSQSPSNKVTEKGKDVELRCDPISGHTALYWYRQSLGQGLEFLIYFQGNSAPDKSGLPSDRFSAERTGGSVSTLTIQRTQQEDSAVYLCASSLIENTEAFFGQGTRLTVV.

This clonotype was counted many times. The V and J genes are TRBV20-1 and TRBJ2-1; TRBD1 matches 8 bases. J gave up 7 bases and V 6 bases, and 5 bases lay outside the gene matches. The germline CDR1 and CDR2 sequences are DFQATT and SNEGSKA (reference sequence). The CDR3 totals 12 residues. CDR3 sequence: CSAPWTGNEQFF. The CDR3 nucleotides read TGCAGTGCCCCCTGGACAGGGAATGAGCAGTTCTTC.

This clonotype was observed at least ten times. The gene calls are TRBV6-2 or TRBV6-3 and TRBJ2-3; D is possibly TRBD2 (6 bases). The CDR3 spans 14 residues. Trimming pared 7 bases from V and 0 bases from J, leaving 11 bases between. CDR1 and CDR2 (germline): MNHEY, SVGEGT. The CDR3 coding sequence is TGTGCCAGCAACCCGGGACTTAGCACAGATACGCAGTATTTT. Translated: CASNPGLSTDTQYF.

This chain connects TRBV6-2 or TRBV6-3 to TRBJ2-1; D call uncertain. Between the trimmed V and J ends, which lost 6 bases and 3 bases, there was a span of 3 bases. Germline CDR1 is MNHEY and CDR2 is SVGEGT. The CDR3 totals 11 residues. The CDR3, as DNA: TGTGCCAGCAGGGACTACAATGAGCAGTTCTTC. Protein product: CASRDYNEQFF.

This clonotype was detected ten times or more. CDR3 residues: CASVDRDYGYTF. As DNA, the CDR3 is TGTGCCAGCGTCGACAGAGACTATGGCTACACCTTC. The chain joins TRBV12-3 or TRBV12-4 to TRBJ1-2; D is possibly TRBD1 (5 bases). V lost 8 bases to trimming and J lost 3 bases, with 10 bases between them. The length of the CDR3 is 12 residues.

The chain employs TRBV15 and TRBJ1-1; a possible D gene is TRBD1 (5 bases). Trimming shortened V by 5 bases and J by 1 base, and 11 bases separated the two germline ends. The CDR3 spans 14 residues. Per germline, CDR1 LNHNV and CDR2 YYDKDF (reference sequence). The CDR3 protein is CATSPPQGNTEAFF. CDR3 nucleotides: TGTGCCACCAGCCCCCCGCAGGGGAACACTGAAGCTTTCTTT. Supplemented by reference TRBV15 and TRBJ1-1, the full variable domain reads DAMVIQNPRYQVTQFGKPVTLSCSQTLNHNVMYWYQQKSSQAPKLLFHYYDKDFNNEADTPDNFQSRRPNTSFCFLDIRSPGLGDTAMYLCATSPPQGNTEAFFGQGTRLTVV.

This clonotype was seen only a few times. The chain links TRBV6-2 or TRBV6-3 to TRBJ2-7; a possible D gene is TRBD2 (6 bases). The CDR3 runs to 16 residues. Germline V gene lookup returns CDR1 MNHEY and CDR2 SVGEGT. Trimming took off 5 bases at V and 1 base at J, with 18 bases between the two ends. The CDR3 DNA follows: TGTGCCAGCAGTCCACCCGGGGTAGCGGCTTCCTACGAGCAGTACTTC. This encodes CASSPPGVAASYEQYF.

This clonotype was seen many times. V usage is TRBV11-2 and J usage is TRBJ1-6, with 8 nucleotides matching TRBD1. This CDR3 contains 16 residues. The junction had 8 bases not matched to a gene; V was cut back by 2 bases and J by 8 bases. The germline V gene encodes CDR1 SGHAT and CDR2 FQNNGV. CDR3: CASSLQGARGDSPLHF. DNA of the CDR3: TGTGCCAGCAGCTTACAGGGGGCGCGCGGCGATTCACCCCTCCACTTT.

A few counts support this clonotype. The chain employs TRBV25-1 and TRBJ2-1, with TRBD2 identical over 9 bases. After removal of 3 bases from V and 0 bases from J, the junction contained 9 bases not matched to a gene. From germline, CDR1 is MGHDK and CDR2 SYGVNS. This CDR3 is 18 amino acids long. CDR3 DNA sequence: TGTGCCAGCAGTGAGAGCGGGGGGAGCCAGAGCTCCTACAATGAGCAGTTCTTC. It codes for CASSESGGSQSSYNEQFF.

This clonotype was counted at least ten times. The J gene is TRBJ2-7, the V gene TRBV7-9; TRBD2 agrees at 8 bases. This CDR3 region has 14 residues. Germline-derived CDR1 and CDR2 are SEHNR and FQNEAQ (reference sequence). Losses at the gene ends were 5 bases for V and 5 bases for J; bases not matched to a gene: 8. The CDR3 loop is CASSPPGGPHEQYF. The CDR3 DNA is TGTGCCAGCAGCCCGCCGGGAGGGCCACACGAGCAGTACTTC.